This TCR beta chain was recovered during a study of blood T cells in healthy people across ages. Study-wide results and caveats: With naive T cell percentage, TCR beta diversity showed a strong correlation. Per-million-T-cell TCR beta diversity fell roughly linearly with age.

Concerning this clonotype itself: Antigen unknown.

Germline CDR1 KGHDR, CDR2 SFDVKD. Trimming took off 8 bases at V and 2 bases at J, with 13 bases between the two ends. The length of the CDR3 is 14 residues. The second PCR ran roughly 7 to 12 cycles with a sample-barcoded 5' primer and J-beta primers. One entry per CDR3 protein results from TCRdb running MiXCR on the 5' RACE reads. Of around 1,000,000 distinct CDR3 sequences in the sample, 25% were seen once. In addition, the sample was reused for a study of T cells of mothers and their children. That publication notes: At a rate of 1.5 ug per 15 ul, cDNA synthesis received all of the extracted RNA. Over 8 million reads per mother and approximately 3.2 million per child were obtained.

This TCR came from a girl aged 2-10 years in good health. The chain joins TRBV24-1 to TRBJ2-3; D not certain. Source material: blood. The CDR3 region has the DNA TGTGCCACCAATGGCGATGAGATCACAGATACGCAGTATTTT. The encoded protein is CATNGDEITDTQYF.